These 13 T cell receptor beta chains came from one sample sequenced in a study of tumor and adjacent non-tumor tissue in lung cancer. The template was RNA from unsorted bulk tissue. A modified ARM-PCR protocol with three rounds of nested PCR amplified TCRbeta. TCRdb recomputed calls from the multiplex PCR reads with MiXCR, one row per CDR3 protein. The sample lists about 110,000 distinct CDR3 sequences, roughly 80% occurring once. The sequenced material came from lung tumor tissue. The receptors come from a woman aged 60 to 75 with non-small cell lung cancer.

As for this clonotype: The junction departs from the called germline gene at one end, perhaps through a read error. The chain recombines TRBV28 with TRBJ1-2; D perhaps matches TRBD1 (5 bases). The CDR3 loop spans 15 amino acids. Germline V gives CDR1 MDHEN, CDR2 SYDVKM. This chain's CDR3 is CASSIGDRENYSYTF. The CDR3 DNA follows: TGTGCCAGTTCTATAGGGGACCGAGAGAACTATAGCTACACCTTC.

A note on this clonotype: This may stem from a read error, because a much larger clone lies one nucleotide away. The chain carries TRBV12-3 or TRBV12-4 and TRBJ1-1; 8 bases fit TRBD1. The CDR3 spans 14 residues. V dropped 7 bases and J dropped 5; count of bases not matched to a gene: 9. The CDR3 bases are TGTGCCAGCAATTCCAGGGGGCGAGAAACTGAAGCTTTCTTT. Amino acid sequence: CASNSRGRETEAFF.

In the case of this clonotype: A single base separates this from a much larger clone, so it may be a read error. The chain has TRBV6-2 or TRBV6-3 and TRBJ2-4; D remains ambiguous. The CDR3 consists of 12 residues. The V end lost 4 bases, the J end lost 7 bases, and 8 bases lay between the germline ends. CDR1 MNHEY and CDR2 SVGEGT come from the germline V gene. In nucleotides, the CDR3 is TGTGCCAGCAGTTTAACGCCGAACATTCAGTACTTC. Translated, it gives CASSLTPNIQYF.

Only a few counts were recorded for this clonotype. Germline and junction disagree at one end, which may indicate a read error. The chain joins TRBV11-3 to TRBJ2-2, with 8 bases identical to TRBD1. Germline V gives CDR1 SGHNT, CDR2 YENEEA. The CDR3 totals 17 residues. CDR3 nucleotides: TGTGCCAGCAGTTTTGACAGGGGAACTGCGAACACCGGGGAGCTGATTTTT. The encoded protein is CASSFDRGTANTGELIF. Full variable domain (outside the CDR3, taken from reference TRBV11-3 and TRBJ2-2): EAGVVQSPRYKIIEKKQPVAFWCNPISGHNTLYWYLQNLGQGPELLIRYENEEAVDDSQLPKDRFSAERLKGVDSTLKIQPAELGDSAVYLCASSFDRGTANTGELIFGEGSRLTVL.

As to this clonotype: This likely comes from a read error, as the CDR3 has no conserved phenylalanine or tryptophan at its end. This chain connects TRBV11-3 to TRBJ2-1; 9 nucleotides line up with TRBD2. This CDR3 has 17 residues. Germline CDR1 SGHNT, CDR2 YENEEA. The CDR3 sequence: CASSLEMTSGSHNEQFI. The CDR3 DNA reads TGTGCCAGCAGTTTAGAGATGACTAGCGGAAGCCACAATGAGCAGTTCATC.

Remarks on this clonotype: As the CDR3 is not closed by the conserved phenylalanine or tryptophan, this likely results from a read error. This chain connects TRBV5-5 to TRBJ1-1; 7 bases are a match to TRBD1. The germline gives CDR1 SGHKS, CDR2 YYEKEE (reference sequence). V lost 2 bases, J lost 4 bases, and 11 bases stayed unmatched. The CDR3 extends over 16 amino acids. CDR3 nucleotide sequence: TGTGCCAGCAGCTTTTCCAAGGGGGCCACGGGCACTGAAGCTTTCTCT. Its translation is CASSFSKGATGTEAFS.

Points on this clonotype: The germline gene is not matched at one end of the junction; a read error may be the cause. The chain is built from TRBV11-3 and TRBJ2-1; the match to TRBD2 covers 8 bases. Germline V gives CDR1 SGHNT, CDR2 YENEEA. CDR3 length equals 17 residues. The CDR3 here is CASTLELTSVSHDEPFF. CDR3 in DNA: TGTGCCAGCACCTTAGAGTTGACTAGCGTGAGCCACGATGAGCCGTTCTTC.

The rearrangement joins TRBV11-1 to TRBJ2-1; TRBD1 matches 9 bases. This CDR3 is built from 14 residues. V was pared by 5 bases and J by 12 bases, with 11 bases of the junction left unmatched. CDR1 and CDR2 from the germline V gene are SGHAT and FQDESV (reference sequence). CDR3 in amino acids: CASSMDGDRDGQFF. The DNA for the CDR3 is TGTGCCAGCAGCATGGATGGGGACAGGGATGGGCAGTTCTTC. The whole variable domain, filled in from reference TRBV11-1 and TRBJ2-1, reads EAEVAQSPRYKITEKSQAVAFWCDPISGHATLYWYRQILGQGPELLVQFQDESVVDDSQLPKDRFSAERLKGVDSTLKIQPAELGDSAMYLCASSMDGDRDGQFFGPGTRLTVL.

A note on this clonotype: Likely a read error: the CDR3 ends without its conserved phenylalanine or tryptophan. The chain combines TRBV20-1 with TRBJ2-1; D may be TRBD1 or TRBD2 (5 bases each). V lost 0 bases, J lost 7 bases, and 16 bases lay in between. The CDR3 is 15 amino acids. Germline CDR1 is DFQATT and CDR2 is SNEGSKA (reference sequence). The CDR3 nucleotides read TGCAGTGCTAGAGATTTAGAGGGGCTCGGGAATGAGCAGTTCCTC. Its protein product is CSARDLEGLGNEQFL.

In the case of this clonotype: This is likely a read error, given that the CDR3 carries no conserved phenylalanine or tryptophan at its end. This chain connects TRBV11-2 to TRBJ1-2; 7 nucleotides agree with TRBD1. V gave up 5 bases and J gave up 4 bases; unmatched junction bases: 10. The CDR3 consists of 15 residues. The germline V gene has CDR1 SGHAT and CDR2 FQNNGV. CDR3 sequence: CASSLGGLYPYGYTV. The CDR3, as DNA: TGTGCCAGCAGCCTAGGGGGCCTCTATCCCTATGGCTACACCGTC.

This chain connects TRBV12-3 or TRBV12-4 to TRBJ1-6; possibly TRBD1 for D (5 bases). This CDR3 contains 16 residues. V lost 10 bases to trimming and J lost 10 bases, with 26 bases between them. CDR3 sequence reads: CANSFRGDSLGSPLHF. Written as DNA, the CDR3 is TGTGCCAACAGCTTTCGAGGGGACTCCCTCGGATCACCCCTCCACTTT.

A word on this clonotype: A much larger clone lies one base from this, so it may be a read error. J is TRBJ1-1 and V is TRBV28; possibly TRBD1 for D (5 bases). The CDR3 is 14 residues long. CDR1 and CDR2 (germline): MDHEN, SYDVKM. For the CDR3, the DNA is TGTACCAGCAGTGGGACGGTTGGCGACACTGAAGCTTTCTTT. Translated, it gives CTSSGTVGDTEAFF.

The chain uses TRBV20-1 and TRBJ1-2, with 9 positions matching TRBD1. CDR3 size: 14 residues. The germline gives CDR1 DFQATT, CDR2 SNEGSKA (reference sequence). CDR3 loop: CRAHTVTGGKGYTF. CDR3 DNA sequence: TGCAGAGCTCATACCGTGACAGGGGGAAAAGGCTACACCTTC.